This T cell receptor (beta chain) was identified in a study of shared clonotypes between healthy human individuals. Genomic DNA from each subset was divided evenly over several immunoSEQ plates. Authors' methods: ImmunoSEQ junction-only sequences lacked quality scores, so their filtering differed. Profiling relied on immunoSEQ multiplex PCR, and the TCRdb table lists in-frame clones only, not all of them. V and J calls and clone size are as listed in that table; D and trimming were resolved from the DNA. The sample includes some 2,000,000 clones, approximately 94% of them seen just once. Germline V gene lookup returns CDR1 SEHNR and CDR2 FQNEAQ (reference sequence). The CDR3 runs 17 residues. V was pared by 5 bases and J by 3 bases, with 10 bases of the junction left unmatched. Naive CD8 cells lacked CD45RO, underwent positive selection for CCR7 and left out terminally differentiated effector memory CD45RA+ cells.

The clonotype originates from a young man in good health. This chain uses TRBV7-9 with TRBJ2-2; 9 nucleotides agree with TRBD2. The sequenced sample was naive CD8+ T cells sorted from blood. The CDR3 region has the DNA TGTGCCAGCAGCATCAAGCGGGAGGCCCCAGACACCGGGGAGCTGTTTTTT. It is translated as CASSIKREAPDTGELFF.